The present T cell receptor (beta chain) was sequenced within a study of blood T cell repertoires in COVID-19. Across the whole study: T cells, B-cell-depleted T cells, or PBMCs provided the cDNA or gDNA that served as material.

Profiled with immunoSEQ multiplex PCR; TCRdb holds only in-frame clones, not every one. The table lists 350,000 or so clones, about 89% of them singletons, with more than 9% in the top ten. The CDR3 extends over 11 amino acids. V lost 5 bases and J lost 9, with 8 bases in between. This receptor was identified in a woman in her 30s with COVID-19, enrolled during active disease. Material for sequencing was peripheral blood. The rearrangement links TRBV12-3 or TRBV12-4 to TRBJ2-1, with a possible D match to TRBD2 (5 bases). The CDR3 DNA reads TGTGCCAGCAGTCGCCGGGGTGAGCAGTTCTTC. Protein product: CASSRRGEQFF.